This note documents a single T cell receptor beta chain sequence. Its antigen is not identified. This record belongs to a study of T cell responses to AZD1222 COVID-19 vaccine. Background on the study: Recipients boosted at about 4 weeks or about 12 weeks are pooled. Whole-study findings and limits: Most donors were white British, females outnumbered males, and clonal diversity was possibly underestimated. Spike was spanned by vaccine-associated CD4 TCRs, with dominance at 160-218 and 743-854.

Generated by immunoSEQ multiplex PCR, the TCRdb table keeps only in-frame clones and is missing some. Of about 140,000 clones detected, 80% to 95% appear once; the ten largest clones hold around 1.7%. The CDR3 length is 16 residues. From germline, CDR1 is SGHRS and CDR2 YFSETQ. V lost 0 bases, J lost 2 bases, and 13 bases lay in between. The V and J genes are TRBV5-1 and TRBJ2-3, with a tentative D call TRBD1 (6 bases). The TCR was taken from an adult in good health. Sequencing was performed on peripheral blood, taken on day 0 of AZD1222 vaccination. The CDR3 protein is CASSLGLDSFTDTQYF. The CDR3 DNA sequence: TGCGCCAGCAGCTTGGGCCTGGACAGCTTCACAGATACGCAGTATTTT.